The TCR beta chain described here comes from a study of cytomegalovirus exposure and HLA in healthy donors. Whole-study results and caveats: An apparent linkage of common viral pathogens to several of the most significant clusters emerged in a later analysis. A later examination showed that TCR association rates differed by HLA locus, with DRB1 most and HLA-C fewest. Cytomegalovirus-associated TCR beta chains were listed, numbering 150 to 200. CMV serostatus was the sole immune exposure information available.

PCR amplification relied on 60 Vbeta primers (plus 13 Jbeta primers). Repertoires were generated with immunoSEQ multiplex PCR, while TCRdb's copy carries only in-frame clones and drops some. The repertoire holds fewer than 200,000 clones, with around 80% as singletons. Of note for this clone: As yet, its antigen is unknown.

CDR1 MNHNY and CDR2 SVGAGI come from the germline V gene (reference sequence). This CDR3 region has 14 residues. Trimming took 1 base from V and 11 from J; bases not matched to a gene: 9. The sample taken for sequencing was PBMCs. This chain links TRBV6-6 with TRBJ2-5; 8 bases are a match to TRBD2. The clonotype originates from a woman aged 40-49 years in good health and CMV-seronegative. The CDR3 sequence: CASSYYRGGEEQYF. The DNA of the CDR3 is TGTGCCAGCAGTTACTATCGGGGGGGGGAAGAGCAGTACTTC.